This passage covers 16 T cell receptor beta chains from one sample sequenced in a study of T cells in Graves' hyperthyroidism and ophthalmopathy (dated by TCRdb to between 2018 and 2020). Libraries came from multiplex PCR. Sequencing instrument: Illumina HiSeq 2000. The TCR beta CDR3 regions were amplified from the RNA transcripts. The TCR CDR3 was subjected to a first round of RT-PCR using the HTBI primer set and the Qiagen OneStep RT-PCR kit. TCRdb trimmed the raw reads at Q25, called clones with MiXCR and kept productive beta chains. Every distinct CDR3 protein forms one entry, paired with its most common genes and DNA. For this sample the table gives about 740,000 distinct CDR3 sequences, of which 11% to 15% were detected only once. 9.5% to 13% of the sample goes to the ten largest clones. Source material: blood. The receptors shown here come from a woman aged 18-30 years with Graves' hyperthyroidism.

This clonotype was detected only a few times. In DNA form, the CDR3 reads TGTGCCAGCAGCTTGGAGAGGAATTACGCTGAAGCTTTCTTT. Its translation is CASSLERNYAEAFF. The chain recombines TRBV5-6 with TRBJ1-1; D gene uncertain. Trimming removed 0 bases at V and 6 bases at J, with 12 bases between. CDR3 length: 14 residues. CDR1 and CDR2 from the germline V gene are SGHDT and YYEEEE.

This clonotype was observed a few times. The rearrangement joins TRBV5-6 to TRBJ1-4; a possible D gene is TRBD1 (6 bases). Germline lookup yields CDR1 SGHDT and CDR2 YYEEEE. The CDR3 runs 14 residues. Trimming took off 0 bases at V and 7 bases at J, with 10 bases between the two ends. CDR3 in amino acids: CASSLGGLGEKLFF. CDR3 DNA sequence: TGTGCCAGCAGCTTGGGGGGGCTAGGTGAAAAACTGTTTTTT.

This clonotype was picked up many times. The V and J genes are TRBV12-3 or TRBV12-4 and TRBJ1-1, with no clear D. V gave up 2 bases and J gave up 7 bases, with 8 bases separating them. CDR3 length: 12 residues. CDR3 coding DNA: TGTGCCAGCAGTTTAAGCGGAATTGAAGCTTTCTTT. Translating it yields CASSLSGIEAFF.

V gene TRBV27 combines with J gene TRBJ1-6; 7 nucleotides agree with TRBD1. The CDR3 consists of 18 residues. Germline trimming cut 4 bases from V and 4 bases from J; bases unmatched to any gene: 13. Germline lookup yields CDR1 MNHEY and CDR2 SMNVEV (reference sequence). CDR3 sequence reads: CASSSVNPGTAYNSPLHF. The CDR3 DNA follows: TGTGCCAGCAGTTCTGTTAACCCGGGGACAGCTTATAATTCACCCCTCCACTTT.

At least ten counts were recorded for this clonotype. The chain's CDR3 is CASSLSPRDPLPRGTEAFF. The CDR3, as DNA: TGTGCCAGCAGTTTATCGCCCAGAGACCCCCTTCCACGGGGGACTGAAGCTTTCTTT. V gene TRBV27 combines with J gene TRBJ1-1; D may be TRBD1 (5 bases). The germline gives CDR1 MNHEY, CDR2 SMNVEV (reference sequence). This CDR3 has 19 amino acids. Trimming took 0 bases from V and 5 from J, leaving 25 bases between them.

This clonotype was found many times. The gene calls are TRBV28 and TRBJ2-7; perhaps TRBD2 as D (6 bases). The V gene's germline CDR1 is MDHEN and CDR2 SYDVKM. The CDR3 has 18 residues. Trimming took 5 bases from V and 0 from J, leaving 23 bases between them. CDR3 region: CASSDRDFRHPSSYEQYF. CDR3 DNA sequence: TGTGCCAGCAGTGACCGGGACTTCCGACATCCTAGCTCCTACGAGCAGTACTTC.

This clonotype was detected many times. The gene calls are TRBV7-9 and TRBJ2-3, with unresolved D. Trimming pared 7 bases from V and 3 bases from J, leaving 17 bases between. CDR1 SEHNR and CDR2 FQNEAQ come from the germline V gene (reference sequence). This CDR3 has 15 residues. CDR3 sequence: CASTNPGRSTDTQYF. The CDR3 region has the DNA TGTGCCAGCACCAATCCAGGACGATCTACAGATACGCAGTATTTT.

The chain combines TRBV19 with TRBJ2-4; D unclear. From germline, CDR1 is LNHDA and CDR2 SQIVND (reference sequence). The CDR3 is 13 amino acids. The ends were cut back, 7 bases at V and 9 bases at J, with 16 bases in the middle. CDR3 residues: CASNSPDRRIQYF. For the CDR3, the DNA is TGTGCCAGTAATTCCCCGGATCGCCGCATTCAGTACTTC.

The chain carries TRBV6-1 and TRBJ1-1, with D unresolved. The CDR3 covers 15 residues. V gave up 0 bases and J gave up 4 bases, with 12 bases separating them. Germline V CDR1 and CDR2: MNHNS, SASEGT. CDR3 region: CASSEARGVGTEAFF. The CDR3 coding sequence is TGTGCCAGCAGTGAAGCCAGAGGAGTAGGCACTGAAGCTTTCTTT.

The chain recombines TRBV28 with TRBJ2-2; the D gene is possibly TRBD1 (6 bases). The CDR3 extends over 18 amino acids. The V end was cut by 4 bases, the J end by 3 bases, with 21 bases between. Germline V gene data show CDR1 as MDHEN and CDR2 as SYDVKM. CDR3: CASSWAPTGKTYTGELFF. The CDR3 nucleotides are TGTGCCAGCAGTTGGGCCCCCACAGGGAAGACCTACACCGGGGAGCTGTTTTTT.

The chain combines TRBV19 with TRBJ1-5; maybe TRBD1 (5 bases). V was trimmed by 10 bases and J by 4 bases, leaving 11 bases between them. The CDR3 is made up of 12 amino acids. Germline CDR1 is LNHDA and CDR2 is SQIVND (reference sequence). The CDR3 nucleotides read TGTGCCATTAAAGGGGAGAATCAGCCCCAGCATTTT. Its translation: CAIKGENQPQHF.

The genes are TRBV6-8 and TRBJ1-1, with D perhaps TRBD1 (5 bases). Germline-derived CDR1 and CDR2 are MNHGY and SAAAGT. The ends were cut back, 2 bases at V and 6 bases at J, with 22 bases in the middle. The CDR3 runs 17 residues. In DNA, the CDR3 is TGTGCCAGCAGTTACGGTAATTTTGGCAGGGTCCCGTCTGAAGCTTTCTTT. Its translation: CASSYGNFGRVPSEAFF.

This clonotype appeared many times. The chain employs TRBV7-9 and TRBJ2-7; TRBD1 agrees at 7 bases. The ends lost 6 bases at V and 2 bases at J; junction bases unmatched: 4. The CDR3 consists of 13 residues. Germline lookup yields CDR1 SEHNR and CDR2 FQNEAQ (reference sequence). CDR3 region: CASRDGTAYEQYF. DNA for the CDR3: TGTGCCAGCAGGGATGGGACAGCCTACGAGCAGTACTTC.

The chain uses TRBV30 and TRBJ2-7; 7 nucleotides match TRBD1. Germline-derived CDR1 and CDR2 are GTSNPN and SVGIG (reference sequence). V shed 4 bases, J shed 2 bases, and the junction held 8 bases outside the gene matches. This CDR3 has 14 amino acids. The CDR3 protein is CAWTSTGAAYEQYF. Here the CDR3 DNA reads TGTGCCTGGACCTCAACAGGGGCCGCCTACGAGCAGTACTTC.

This clonotype showed up many times. This chain links TRBV20-1 with TRBJ1-2; D gene unclear. There are 12 residues in the CDR3. Per the germline V gene, CDR1 is DFQATT and CDR2 is SNEGSKA (reference sequence). Trimming pared 5 bases from V and 7 bases from J, leaving 14 bases between. CDR3 in amino acids: CSARDGRVGYTF. The CDR3 region has the DNA TGCAGTGCTCGTGACGGACGGGTTGGCTACACCTTC.

This clonotype showed up just a few times. The rearrangement links TRBV11-2 to TRBJ2-1, with 10 nucleotides matching TRBD1. The V segment lost 7 bases and the J segment 7 bases; nucleotides outside the gene matches: 10. This CDR3 comprises 15 residues. Germline CDR1 is SGHAT and CDR2 is FQNNGV. DNA for the CDR3: TGTGCCAGCACCCTTTCAGGGACAGGGGTGAATGAGCAGTTCTTC. It translates to CASTLSGTGVNEQFF.